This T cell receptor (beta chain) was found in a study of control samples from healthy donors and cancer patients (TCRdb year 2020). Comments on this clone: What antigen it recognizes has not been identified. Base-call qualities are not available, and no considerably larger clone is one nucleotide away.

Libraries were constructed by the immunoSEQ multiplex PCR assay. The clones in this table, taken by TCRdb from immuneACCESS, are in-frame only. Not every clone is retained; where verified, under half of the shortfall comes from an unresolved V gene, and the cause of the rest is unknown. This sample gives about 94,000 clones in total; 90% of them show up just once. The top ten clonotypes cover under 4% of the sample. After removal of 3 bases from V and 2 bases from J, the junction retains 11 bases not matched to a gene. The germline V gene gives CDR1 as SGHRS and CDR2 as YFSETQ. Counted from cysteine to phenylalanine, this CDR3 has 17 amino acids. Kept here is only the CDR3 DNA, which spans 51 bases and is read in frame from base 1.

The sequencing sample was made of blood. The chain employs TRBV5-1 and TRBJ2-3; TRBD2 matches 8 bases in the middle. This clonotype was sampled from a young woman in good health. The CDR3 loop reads CASSSSVVGGATDTQYF. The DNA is TGCGCCAGCAGCTCCAGTGTCGTCGGGGGGGCCACAGATACGCAGTATTTT.